This TCR beta chain originates from a study of OX40 agonist ivuxolimab in advanced cancers. Looking at the study overall: At 0.01 to 10 mg/kg, ivuxolimab was administered intravenously to patients every 2 weeks. Those treated in dose escalation had hepatocellular carcinoma, melanoma, renal cell cancer or head and neck cancer. Partial responses were seen in three patients, one with hepatocellular carcinoma and two with cutaneous melanoma.

The table came from immunoSEQ multiplex PCR; TCRdb's copy has only in-frame clones and leaves some out. The table includes approximately 59,000 clones, around nine tenths detected once. The germline gives CDR1 MNHEY, CDR2 SVGAGI. The CDR3 covers 15 residues. V was pared by 5 bases and J by 3 bases, with 8 bases of the junction left unmatched. This receptor was obtained from an adult with an advanced solid tumor such as melanoma, head and neck, liver or kidney cancer. This chain links TRBV6-5 with TRBJ2-7; 9 bases align to TRBD2. The starting material was CD4+ or CD8+ T cells sorted from blood, obtained in a trial of the OX40 agonist ivuxolimab. The CDR3 region is CASSLAGSQRYEQYF. The CDR3, as DNA: TGTGCCAGCAGTCTAGCGGGATCTCAGCGCTACGAGCAGTACTTC.